This T cell receptor beta chain derives from a study of shared T cell receptors in the human thymus. The CDR3 runs 18 residues. The germline CDR1 and CDR2 sequences are MNHEY and SMNVEV (reference sequence). V was pared by 4 bases and J by 1 base, with 10 bases of the junction left unmatched. Method: immunoSEQ multiplex PCR; TCRdb's copy keeps in-frame clones and lacks some. The data show over 450,000 clones, around three quarters seen once. The data were also submitted as part of a second study, on human thymus T cells. That paper notes: Corrective cardiac surgery supplied the resected thymus tissue. Unrelated individuals were reported by related research to share highly overlapping thymic repertoires.

The receptor's source is a boy younger than two with a congenital heart defect. The gene calls are TRBV27 and TRBJ2-1; 10 nucleotides line up with TRBD1. Sequencing input: thymocytes. The CDR3 sequence is CASSCGTGERISYNEQFF. The CDR3 nucleotides are TGTGCCAGCAGTTGCGGGACAGGGGAACGGATATCCTACAATGAGCAGTTCTTC.